The 24 T cell receptor beta chains below all came from one sample that was sequenced in a study of blood T cell repertoires in COVID-19. Data came from immunoSEQ multiplex PCR; TCRdb stores just in-frame clones and leaves some out. The table records 300,000 to 450,000 clones, approximately 89% of them present only once. The sequenced material came from peripheral blood. These receptor sequences come from an older woman with COVID-19, enrolled during active disease.

The chain couples TRBV19 to TRBJ2-3; 9 bases are shared with TRBD2. This CDR3 has 15 amino acids. V lost 6 bases to trimming and J lost 2 bases; unmatched junction nucleotides: 6. Germline V lookup: CDR1 LNHDA, CDR2 SQIVND (reference sequence). The CDR3 DNA sequence: TGTGCCAGTAGGAGGCTAGCGGGATTCACAGATACGCAGTATTTT. Its protein is CASRRLAGFTDTQYF.

V and J are TRBV6-5 and TRBJ2-7; D is undetermined. The CDR3 sequence is 15 residues long. V lost 5 bases and J 3 bases, leaving 17 bases between the germline ends. Germline values: CDR1 MNHEY, CDR2 SVGAGI. DNA for the CDR3: TGTGCCAGCAGTAGAACGTCCCTAAGTGTCTACGAGCAGTACTTC. Residues: CASSRTSLSVYEQYF.

This chain links TRBV4-2 with TRBJ2-4; TRBD2 matches at 7 bases. The CDR3 is made up of 14 amino acids. CDR1 is LGHNA and CDR2 is YNFKEQ in the germline V gene. The V gene end was trimmed by 8 bases and the J gene end by 6 bases; junction bases not matched to a gene: 10. The CDR3: CASAGESLGNIQYF. CDR3 bases: TGTGCCAGCGCGGGGGAATCTCTGGGAAACATTCAGTACTTC.

J is TRBJ1-4 and V is TRBV5-6; unclear D gene. With 0 bases removed from V and 8 bases from J, the gap between germline ends came to 8 bases. The CDR3 spans 13 residues. Germline V gene lookup returns CDR1 SGHDT and CDR2 YYEEEE. CDR3 nucleotide sequence: TGTGCCAGCAGCTTGGGGGCAGCCGAAAAACTGTTTTTT. Amino acids: CASSLGAAEKLFF.

CDR3 DNA: TGCGCCAGCAGCTTTACCGCGTACCAAGAGACCCAGTACTTC. This encodes CASSFTAYQETQYF. This chain joins TRBV5-1 and TRBJ2-5, with D unresolved. There are 14 residues in the CDR3. Germline CDR1 and CDR2: SGHRS and YFSETQ. Trimming removed 2 bases from V and 0 bases from J, with 8 bases in between.

This sequence joins TRBV5-6 and TRBJ1-1; D is undetermined. The CDR3 runs 14 residues. V dropped 1 base and J dropped 0 bases, with 7 bases sitting between them. The V gene's germline CDR1 is SGHDT and CDR2 YYEEEE. This chain's CDR3 is CASSLLQVNTEAFF. The CDR3 region has the DNA TGTGCCAGCAGCTTGCTGCAGGTGAACACTGAAGCTTTCTTT.

V gene TRBV13 combines with J gene TRBJ1-1, with D tentatively TRBD1 (6 bases). V shed 5 bases and J shed 2 bases, with 15 bases lying between them. The CDR3 consists of 15 residues. Germline-derived CDR1 and CDR2 are PRHDT and FYEKMQ (reference sequence). CDR3 nucleotide sequence: TGTGCCAGCAGCGATATGACAGGAGCAAACACTGAAGCTTTCTTT. Encoded protein: CASSDMTGANTEAFF.

V and J are TRBV6-5 and TRBJ1-1; the D is unclear. The CDR3 has 13 residues. V was pared by 4 bases and J by 2 bases, with 8 bases between. Germline values: CDR1 MNHEY, CDR2 SVGAGI. The CDR3 loop reads CASSFRENTEAFF. The CDR3, as DNA: TGTGCCAGCAGTTTTCGGGAAAACACTGAAGCTTTCTTT.

The chain employs TRBV5-1 and TRBJ1-3; perhaps TRBD1 as D (6 bases). Trimming took off 0 bases at V and 0 bases at J, with 13 bases between the two ends. Germline V gene data show CDR1 as SGHRS and CDR2 as YFSETQ. This CDR3 spans 17 amino acids. This CDR3 is CASSLGSDRSSGNTIYF. The CDR3 DNA sequence: TGCGCCAGCAGCTTGGGTTCCGACAGGAGCTCTGGAAACACCATATATTTT. Filled out from reference TRBV5-1 and TRBJ1-3, the complete variable domain reads KAGVTQTPRYLIKTRGQQVTLSCSPISGHRSVSWYQQTPGQGLQFLFEYFSETQRNKGNFPGRFSGRQFSNSRSEMNVSTLELGDSALYLCASSLGSDRSSGNTIYFGEGSWLTVV.

This chain links TRBV5-1 with TRBJ1-1; a weak D match, TRBD1 (5 bases). The CDR3 runs 13 residues. The ends were cut back, 2 bases at V and 1 base at J, with 6 bases in the middle. CDR1 SGHRS and CDR2 YFSETQ come from the germline V gene. The CDR3 here is CASSFQGNTEAFF. The CDR3 region has the DNA TGCGCCAGCAGCTTCCAGGGGAACACTGAAGCTTTCTTT.

Only a few counts were recorded for this clone. The chain has TRBV15 and TRBJ1-2; tentatively, D is TRBD1 (6 bases). The CDR3 runs 16 residues. The ends were cut back, 8 bases at V and 3 bases at J, with 22 bases in the middle. Germline V gene sequence: CDR1 LNHNV, CDR2 YYDKDF (reference sequence). CDR3 nucleotides: TGTGCCACCGGGGGCCCCGAGAGAAAGGAATACTATGGCTACACCTTC. It encodes CATGGPERKEYYGYTF.

The chain recombines TRBV28 with TRBJ1-2, with 9 bases identical to TRBD1. The CDR3 spans 14 residues. Trimming cost V 3 bases and J 5 bases; bases outside gene matches: 4. The germline V gene has CDR1 MDHEN and CDR2 SYDVKM. The CDR3 DNA sequence: TGTGCCAGCAGTTTGGGGACAGGGTGGTATGGCTACACCTTC. It codes for CASSLGTGWYGYTF.

This clone was observed once. The genes are TRBV7-2 and TRBJ2-7; 10 bases match TRBD2. Looked up from germline, CDR1 is SGHTA and CDR2 is FQGNSA. V lost 5 bases and J lost 4; bases outside the gene matches: 8. The CDR3 is 15 amino acids. CDR3: CASSLIAGGEYEQYF. CDR3 bases: TGTGCCAGCAGCCTCATAGCGGGGGGCGAGTACGAGCAGTACTTC. Full variable domain (rest looked up from reference TRBV7-2 and TRBJ2-7): GAGVSQSPSNKVTEKGKDVELRCDPISGHTALYWYRQSLGQGLEFLIYFQGNSAPDKSGLPSDRFSAERTGGSVSTLTIQRTQQEDSAVYLCASSLIAGGEYEQYFGPGTRLTVT.

The chain combines TRBV5-6 with TRBJ2-7; weak D call: TRBD1 (6 bases). The CDR3 totals 13 residues. CDR1 and CDR2 (germline): SGHDT, YYEEEE. Deletions cut 4 bases from V and 3 bases from J, with 11 bases between. Here the CDR3 reads CASSPRDNYEQYF. Here the CDR3 DNA reads TGTGCCAGCAGCCCAAGGGACAACTACGAGCAGTACTTC. The complete variable domain, with remaining parts taken from reference TRBV5-6 and TRBJ2-7, reads DAGVTQSPTHLIKTRGQQVTLRCSPKSGHDTVSWYQQALGQGPQFIFQYYEEEERQRGNFPDRFSGHQFPNYSSELNVNALLLGDSALYLCASSPRDNYEQYFGPGTRLTVT.

In its sample, this clone was seen once. The chain recombines TRBV2 with TRBJ2-3, with TRBD2 matching over 8 bases. V shed 7 bases, J shed 10 bases, and the junction held 13 bases outside the gene matches. This CDR3 has 14 amino acids. The V gene's germline CDR1 is SNHLY and CDR2 FYNNEI. CDR3 sequence reads: CASTLTSEPYAQYF. The CDR3 coding sequence is TGTGCCAGCACCCTGACTAGCGAACCCTATGCGCAGTATTTT.

V usage is TRBV5-4 and J usage is TRBJ2-2; 9 nucleotides line up with TRBD2. Germline CDR1 reads SGHNT; CDR2 reads YYREEE (reference sequence). This CDR3 contains 16 residues. The trim removed 4 bases at V and 4 bases at J, leaving 8 bases unmatched. The chain's CDR3 is CASSKHLAGPTGELFF. In DNA, the CDR3 is TGTGCCAGCAGCAAACACCTAGCGGGGCCCACCGGGGAGCTGTTTTTT.

The chain employs TRBV6-1 and TRBJ2-1; 9 nucleotides match TRBD1. The CDR3 is made up of 16 amino acids. Germline V gene lookup returns CDR1 MNHNS and CDR2 SASEGT. Losses at the gene ends were 4 bases for V and 0 bases for J; bases not matched to a gene: 4. Here the CDR3 reads CASSGDRAVSYNEQFF. CDR3 nucleotide sequence: TGTGCCAGCAGTGGGGACAGGGCGGTCTCCTACAATGAGCAGTTCTTC.

The chain is built from TRBV5-4 and TRBJ2-7; D remains unclear. Trimming pared 5 bases from V and 2 bases from J, leaving 14 bases between. The CDR3 spans 14 residues. The germline gives CDR1 SGHNT, CDR2 YYREEE (reference sequence). The CDR3, as DNA: TGTGCCAGCAGGATACTACCCGGAACCTACGAGCAGTACTTC. Residues: CASRILPGTYEQYF.

The rearrangement links TRBV7-8 to TRBJ2-1; no reliable D call. Germline-derived CDR1 and CDR2 are SGHVS and FQNEAQ. The CDR3 is 15 amino acids. V was clipped by 3 bases and J by 0 bases, with 9 bases between them. CDR3 nucleotide sequence: TGTGCCAGCAGCTTTTGGAGCAGCTCCTACAATGAGCAGTTCTTC. Residues: CASSFWSSSYNEQFF.

This chain joins TRBV7-9 and TRBJ1-2; perhaps TRBD1 as D (6 bases). Trimming left V 1 base short and J 6 bases short, with 18 bases between. The germline V gene encodes CDR1 SEHNR and CDR2 FQNEAQ (reference sequence). The CDR3 is 16 amino acids. The CDR3 DNA reads TGTGCCAGCAGCTTAGTTGCGGGGGGCGCGGTAGATGGCTACACCTTC. It translates to CASSLVAGGAVDGYTF.

J is TRBJ1-1 and V is TRBV6-5; D not resolved. Trimming cost V 5 bases and J 3 bases, with 10 bases left between them. Germline CDR1 and CDR2: MNHEY and SVGAGI. This CDR3 has 13 amino acids. In DNA, the CDR3 is TGTGCCAGCAGTCGGGAGGGCGACACTGAAGCTTTCTTT. Protein product: CASSREGDTEAFF.

CDR3 amino acids: CASSLEGADQPQHF. CDR3 coding DNA: TGTGCCAGCAGCTTAGAAGGGGCGGATCAGCCCCAGCATTTT. The J gene is TRBJ1-5, the V gene TRBV11-2; tentative D call: TRBD1 (5 bases). V lost 0 bases, J lost 5 bases, and 8 bases lay in between. Germline assignment: CDR1 SGHAT and CDR2 FQNNGV. This CDR3 is 14 amino acids long.

This clone was counted a few times. The chain recombines TRBV5-1 with TRBJ1-2; 8 bases match TRBD1. Germline CDR1 reads SGHRS; CDR2 reads YFSETQ. The CDR3 covers 17 residues. The V gene end was trimmed by 4 bases and the J gene end by 4 bases; junction bases not matched to a gene: 15. CDR3 protein: CASSRFWTGRLSYGYTF. The CDR3 DNA reads as TGCGCCAGCAGCCGATTTTGGACAGGGCGCCTTAGCTATGGCTACACCTTC.

The chain has TRBV28 and TRBJ2-5; TRBD2 might be the D (7 bases). CDR1 and CDR2 from the germline V gene are MDHEN and SYDVKM. V shed 5 bases and J shed 3 bases, with 19 bases lying between them. The CDR3 length is 16 residues. The DNA for the CDR3 is TGTGCCAGCAGTCCCTGGGAGGGGGGTAAGGAAGAGACCCAGTACTTC. It yields the protein CASSPWEGGKEETQYF.